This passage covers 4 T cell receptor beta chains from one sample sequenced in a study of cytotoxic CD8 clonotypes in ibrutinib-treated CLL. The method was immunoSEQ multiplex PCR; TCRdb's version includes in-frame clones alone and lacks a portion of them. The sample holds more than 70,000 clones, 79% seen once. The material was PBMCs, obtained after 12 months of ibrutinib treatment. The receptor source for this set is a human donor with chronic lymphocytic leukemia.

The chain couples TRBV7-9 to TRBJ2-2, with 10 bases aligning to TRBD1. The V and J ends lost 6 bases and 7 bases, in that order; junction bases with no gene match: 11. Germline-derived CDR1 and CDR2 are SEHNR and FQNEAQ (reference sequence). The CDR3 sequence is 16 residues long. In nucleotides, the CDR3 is TGTGCCAGCAGTCCCCATTCGACAGGGGGCCGCGGGGAGCTGTTTTTT. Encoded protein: CASSPHSTGGRGELFF.

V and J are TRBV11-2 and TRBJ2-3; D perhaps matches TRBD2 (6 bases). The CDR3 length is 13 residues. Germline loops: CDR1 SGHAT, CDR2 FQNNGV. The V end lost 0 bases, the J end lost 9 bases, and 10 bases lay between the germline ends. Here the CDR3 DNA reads TGTGCCAGCAGCTTAGAGGCCGGGAGCACGCAGTATTTT. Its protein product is CASSLEAGSTQYF.

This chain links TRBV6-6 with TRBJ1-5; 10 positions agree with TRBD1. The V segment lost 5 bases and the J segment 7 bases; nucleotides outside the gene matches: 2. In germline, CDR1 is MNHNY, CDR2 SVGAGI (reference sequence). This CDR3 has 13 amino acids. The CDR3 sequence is CASSGQGEQPQHF. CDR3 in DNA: TGTGCCAGCAGTGGACAGGGGGAACAGCCCCAGCATTTT.

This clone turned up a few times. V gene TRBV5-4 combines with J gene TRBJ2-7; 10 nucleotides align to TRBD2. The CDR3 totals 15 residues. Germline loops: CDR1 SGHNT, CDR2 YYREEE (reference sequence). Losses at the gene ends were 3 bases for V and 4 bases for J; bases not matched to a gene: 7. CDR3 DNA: TGTGCCAGCAGCTACTCAGCGGGAGGGCTTTACGAGCAGTACTTC. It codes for CASSYSAGGLYEQYF.